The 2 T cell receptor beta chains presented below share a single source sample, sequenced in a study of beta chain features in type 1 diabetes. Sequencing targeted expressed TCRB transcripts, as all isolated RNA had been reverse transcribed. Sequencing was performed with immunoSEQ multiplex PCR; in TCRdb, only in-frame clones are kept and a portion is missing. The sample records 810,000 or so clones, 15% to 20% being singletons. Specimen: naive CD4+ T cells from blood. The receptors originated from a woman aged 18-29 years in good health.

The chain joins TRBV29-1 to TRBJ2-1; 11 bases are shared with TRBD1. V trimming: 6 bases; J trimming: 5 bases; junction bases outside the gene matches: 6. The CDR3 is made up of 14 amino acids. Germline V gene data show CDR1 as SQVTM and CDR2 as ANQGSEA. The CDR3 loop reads CSVDRGLLDNEQFF. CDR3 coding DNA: TGCAGCGTGGACAGGGGGCTGCTTGACAATGAGCAGTTCTTC.

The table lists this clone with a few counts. The CDR3 loop is CASSLIGARSGNTIYF. CDR3 bases: TGTGCCAGCAGCTTAATTGGGGCCCGCTCTGGAAACACCATATATTTT. The chain links TRBV7-8 to TRBJ1-3; a weak D match, TRBD1 (5 bases). This CDR3 spans 16 amino acids. V was trimmed by 2 bases and J by 0 bases, leaving 11 bases between them. CDR1 is SGHVS and CDR2 is FQNEAQ in the germline V gene.